This T cell receptor beta chain was recorded in a study of shared clonotypes between healthy human individuals. V lost 5 bases to trimming and J lost 4 bases, with 23 bases between them. Germline V lookup: CDR1 SGHTA, CDR2 FQGNSA. CDR3 length: 17 residues. Repertoires were generated with immunoSEQ multiplex PCR, while TCRdb's copy carries only in-frame clones and drops some. The table includes millions of clones, more than 80% detected once. Subsets obtained from CD4+ cells comprised CD45RA+ naive and CD45RA-negative memory cells. The receptor's source is a man between 18 and 29 years old in good health. This rearrangement joins TRBV7-2 to TRBJ1-2; D is perhaps TRBD1 (5 bases). Sequencing was performed on naive CD4+ T cells sorted from blood. The subset denotes: CD45RA+ positively selected. The CDR3 bases are TGTGCCAGCAGCCGAATTTACTTGAGCGACAGTTCCTATGGCTACACCTTC. It yields the protein CASSRIYLSDSSYGYTF.